The 13 T cell receptor beta chains presented below share a single source sample, sequenced in a study of OX40 agonist ivuxolimab in advanced cancers. This table comes from immunoSEQ multiplex PCR, and its TCRdb copy is limited to in-frame clones, with some not included. Of 120,000 or so clones in the sample, roughly 87% are singletons; the top ten hold less than 0.35%. The material sequenced was CD4+ or CD8+ T cells sorted from blood, taken in a trial of the OX40 agonist ivuxolimab. Receptors originate from an adult with an advanced solid tumor such as melanoma, head and neck, liver or kidney cancer.

In its sample, this clone was seen once. The chain uses TRBV5-6 and TRBJ1-1; tentatively, D is TRBD1 (6 bases). Germline V CDR1 and CDR2: SGHDT, YYEEEE. V was shortened by 0 bases and J by 5 bases, with 17 bases between the two germline ends. This CDR3 is built from 16 residues. Here the CDR3 DNA reads TGTGCCAGCAGCTTGGGCAGGGGTAGTATGTGGACTGAAGCTTTCTTT. Its translation: CASSLGRGSMWTEAFF.

This chain links TRBV18 with TRBJ2-3; no reliable D call. The CDR3 length is 12 residues. Trimming took 3 bases from V and 3 from J, leaving 4 bases between them. CDR1 is KGHSH, CDR2 LQKENI, per germline. The chain's CDR3 is CASSPETDTQYF. CDR3 DNA sequence: TGTGCCAGCTCACCTGAGACAGATACGCAGTATTTT.

The rearrangement joins TRBV4-2 to TRBJ1-5, with TRBD1 identical over 7 bases. Germline V gene lookup returns CDR1 LGHNA and CDR2 YNFKEQ. This CDR3 has 14 residues. The ends lost 4 bases at V and 4 bases at J; junction bases unmatched: 4. In nucleotides, the CDR3 is TGTGCCAGCAGCCGACAGGGAGGGAATCAGCCCCAGCATTTT. Translating gives CASSRQGGNQPQHF.

The chain joins TRBV4-1 to TRBJ1-2, with D perhaps matching TRBD1 (5 bases). Germline V gene lookup returns CDR1 MGHRA and CDR2 YSYEKL. The V gene lost 1 base and the J gene lost 0 bases, with 12 bases spanning the gap. The CDR3 runs 16 residues. The CDR3 sequence: CASSQGQSPANYGYTF. DNA of the CDR3: TGCGCCAGCAGCCAAGGACAGAGTCCTGCTAACTATGGCTACACCTTC.

The rearrangement links TRBV19 to TRBJ2-7, with 10 bases matching TRBD1. This CDR3 has 15 residues. With 4 bases clipped from V and 4 bases from J, the junction kept 7 bases outside the gene matches. The V gene's germline CDR1 is LNHDA and CDR2 SQIVND (reference sequence). The CDR3 spells CASSRTGTGVYEQYF. The CDR3 DNA sequence: TGTGCCAGTAGTAGGACCGGGACAGGGGTTTACGAGCAGTACTTC.

J is TRBJ2-7 and V is TRBV19, with 9 bases lining up with TRBD2. The V gene end was trimmed by 8 bases and the J gene end by 1 base; junction bases not matched to a gene: 6. This CDR3 has 14 amino acids. CDR1 is LNHDA and CDR2 is SQIVND in the germline V gene (reference sequence). CDR3 in DNA: TGTGCCAGTTCATTAGCGGGAGAGTCCTACGAGCAGTACTTC. Its translation: CASSLAGESYEQYF.

The CDR3 DNA reads TGTGCCAGCAGTTACTCGATGGGGGAAGGGGGTAATGAGCAGTTCTTC. It is translated as CASSYSMGEGGNEQFF. The V call is TRBV6-6, the J call TRBJ2-1, with D perhaps matching TRBD1 (6 bases). Germline lookup yields CDR1 MNHNY and CDR2 SVGAGI (reference sequence). CDR3 length equals 16 residues. Trimming removed 0 bases at V and 7 bases at J, with 16 bases between.

The chain has TRBV15 and TRBJ2-1; a weak D match, TRBD2 (6 bases). V lost 0 bases, J lost 9 bases, and 15 bases lay in between. There are 15 residues in the CDR3. The germline CDR1 and CDR2 sequences are LNHNV and YYDKDF (reference sequence). The CDR3 region is CATSRDRDFLGEQFF. The CDR3 DNA sequence: TGTGCCACCAGCAGAGATAGGGACTTCCTCGGTGAGCAGTTCTTC.

V and J are TRBV30 and TRBJ2-7, with D perhaps matching TRBD1 (6 bases). Germline CDR1 and CDR2: GTSNPN and SVGIG (reference sequence). V was shortened by 2 bases and J by 9 bases, with 17 bases between the two germline ends. The CDR3 is made up of 13 amino acids. The CDR3 sequence is CAWSPDRSLGQYF. The CDR3 DNA reads as TGTGCCTGGAGTCCCGACAGGAGCCTGGGGCAGTACTTC.

The chain links TRBV19 to TRBJ1-2, with TRBD1 as a possible D gene (5 bases). In germline, CDR1 is LNHDA, CDR2 SQIVND (reference sequence). The CDR3 covers 12 residues. V lost 3 bases and J lost 8, with 10 bases in between. The CDR3 loop reads CASSMRGRGYTF. In DNA, the CDR3 is TGTGCCAGTAGTATGAGGGGTAGGGGCTACACCTTC.

The rearrangement joins TRBV9 to TRBJ1-2; TRBD1 might be the D (5 bases). The CDR3 totals 16 residues. The germline V gene has CDR1 SGDLS and CDR2 YYNGEE. With 0 bases removed from V and 2 bases from J, the gap between germline ends came to 14 bases. The CDR3 region is CASSVGVAGENYGYTF. The CDR3 DNA reads as TGTGCCAGCAGCGTAGGGGTTGCGGGGGAAAACTATGGCTACACCTTC.

In its sample, this clone was seen once. This chain connects TRBV19 to TRBJ2-1; D is perhaps TRBD1 (7 bases). The CDR3 totals 15 residues. Germline CDR1 LNHDA, CDR2 SQIVND (reference sequence). Trimming cost V 3 bases and J 7 bases, with 16 bases left between them. The CDR3 region is CASSISSGGMNEQFF. The CDR3 nucleotides read TGTGCCAGTAGTATTTCATCAGGGGGGATGAATGAGCAGTTCTTC.

The rearrangement uses TRBV19 and TRBJ2-5; D is possibly TRBD1 (6 bases). There are 15 residues in the CDR3. The germline CDR1 and CDR2 sequences are LNHDA and SQIVND (reference sequence). Trimming removed 5 bases from V and 1 base from J, with 14 bases in between. The CDR3 sequence: CASSSRQAGQETQYF. As DNA, the CDR3 is TGTGCCAGTAGTTCGAGACAGGCAGGCCAAGAGACCCAGTACTTC.